Below, one TCR beta chain is given with its context. The data are from a study of control samples from healthy donors and cancer patients. Produced via immunoSEQ multiplex PCR; TCRdb's table is partial and in-frame only. This table holds about 88,000 clones, approximately 93% found once. The sequencing input was blood. This clonotype was sampled from a man between 18 and 29 years old in good health.

CDR3 sequence reads: CASSPPNPSEAFF. CDR3 nucleotide sequence: TGTGCCAGCTCACCACCGAACCCAAGTGAAGCTTTCTTT. V and J are TRBV18 and TRBJ1-1, with no clear D. V was pared by 0 bases and J by 7 bases, with 9 bases between. The CDR3 sequence is 13 residues long. Germline V CDR1 and CDR2: KGHSH, LQKENI. The whole variable domain, remainder taken from reference TRBV18 and TRBJ1-1, is NAGVMQNPRHLVRRRGQEARLRCSPMKGHSHVYWYRQLPEEGLKFMVYLQKENIIDESGMPKERFSAEFPKEGPSILRIQQVVRGDSAAYFCASSPPNPSEAFFGQGTRLTVV.